What follows are 26 T cell receptor beta chains derived from one specimen sequenced in a study of blood T cell repertoires in COVID-19. Assay: immunoSEQ multiplex PCR; the TCRdb copy retains only in-frame clones and omits some. The repertoire holds tens of thousands of clones, with 85% as singletons. The sample comprised peripheral blood. The receptors were sampled from a human donor in a cohort sampled during active COVID-19.

J is TRBJ2-1 and V is TRBV12-2; no DNA check was done on the table's D call, TRBD1. TRBV12-2 is classified as a pseudogene. The CDR3 has 17 amino acids. In DNA form, the CDR3 reads TGTGCAAGTCGCTTAACAGGTCCCCTTGGCTCCTACAATGAGCAGTTCTTC. The encoded protein is CASRLTGPLGSYNEQFF.

The chain is built from TRBV6-1 and TRBJ1-5, with D possibly TRBD1 on 6 matching bases. V shed 2 bases and J shed 7 bases, with 9 bases lying between them. This CDR3 is 13 amino acids long. CDR1 is MNHNS, CDR2 SASEGT, per germline. The DNA of the CDR3 is TGTGCCAGCAGTGAAAAGAGGGGGCAGCCCCAGCATTTT. Amino acids: CASSEKRGQPQHF.

The chain uses TRBV6-5 and TRBJ1-6, with TRBD1 as a possible D gene (6 bases). Germline V gene sequence: CDR1 MNHEY, CDR2 SVGAGI. CDR3 size: 15 residues. V gave up 7 bases and J gave up 5 bases, with 15 bases separating them. For the CDR3, the DNA is TGTGCCAGCAATCCCGGACAGACTAATAATTCACCCCTCCACTTT. It yields the protein CASNPGQTNNSPLHF.

The J gene is TRBJ2-5, the V gene TRBV2; 9 positions agree with TRBD1. This CDR3 has 15 amino acids. CDR1 is SNHLY, CDR2 FYNNEI, per germline. The V gene end was trimmed by 6 bases and the J gene end by 4 bases; junction bases not matched to a gene: 9. The CDR3 here is CASRVATGGRETQYF. CDR3 in DNA: TGTGCCAGCAGGGTGGCGACAGGGGGTAGAGAGACCCAGTACTTC.

This clone was seen just once. J is TRBJ1-5 and V is TRBV3-1 (or the pseudogene TRBV3-2), with unresolved D. This CDR3 contains 13 residues. Germline values: CDR1 LGHDT, CDR2 YNNKEL (reference sequence). Trimming pared 0 bases from V and 4 bases from J, leaving 4 bases between. CDR3 sequence (DNA): TGTGCCAGCAGCCAAGACTTAAATCAGCCCCAGCATTTT. Protein sequence: CASSQDLNQPQHF.

This chain uses TRBV7-6 with TRBJ2-3; maybe TRBD2 (5 bases). This CDR3 has 16 amino acids. Germline CDR1 and CDR2: SGHVS and FNYEAQ. The V end was cut by 5 bases, the J end by 0 bases, with 15 bases between. In DNA, the CDR3 is TGTGCCAGCAGCACCGGACTGAGAGTTAGCACAGATACGCAGTATTTT. This encodes CASSTGLRVSTDTQYF.

V gene TRBV5-1 combines with J gene TRBJ1-1, with D possibly matching TRBD1 (6 bases). CDR1 is SGHRS, CDR2 YFSETQ, per germline. The CDR3 has 14 amino acids. V was clipped by 0 bases and J by 1 base, with 7 bases between them. The DNA of the CDR3 is TGCGCCAGCAGCTTGGAACAGGGGAACACTGAAGCTTTCTTT. This gives the protein CASSLEQGNTEAFF.

V gene TRBV21-1 combines with J gene TRBJ1-5; TRBD1 was called by the table and not checked on the DNA. TRBV21-1 has pseudogene status. The length of the CDR3 is 15 residues. This chain's CDR3 is CASSKNAPGCQPQHF. Written as DNA, the CDR3 is TGTGCCAGCAGCAAAAACGCCCCAGGCTGTCAGCCCCAGCATTTT.

The J gene is TRBJ1-5, the V gene TRBV3-1 (or the pseudogene TRBV3-2), with TRBD1 identical over 8 bases. V dropped 1 base and J dropped 6; count of bases not matched to a gene: 11. The CDR3 sequence is 17 residues long. CDR1 is LGHDT and CDR2 is YNNKEL in the germline V gene (reference sequence). The CDR3 loop is CASSQGPPTGGVQPQHF. In DNA form, the CDR3 reads TGTGCCAGCAGCCAAGGCCCACCCACAGGGGGGGTTCAGCCCCAGCATTTT.

This rearrangement joins TRBV7-9 to TRBJ1-1; D not certain. Germline values: CDR1 SEHNR, CDR2 FQNEAQ (reference sequence). V gave up 2 bases and J gave up 10 bases, with 14 bases separating them. This CDR3 region has 13 residues. As DNA, the CDR3 is TGTGCCAGCAGCTTACGAGGCGCAGATGGAGCTTTCTTT. This codes for CASSLRGADGAFF.

J is TRBJ2-1 and V is TRBV27; tentatively, D is TRBD2 (6 bases). Germline CDR1 is MNHEY and CDR2 is SMNVEV (reference sequence). CDR3 length: 15 amino acids. Trimming stripped 5 bases from V and 4 bases from J, with 15 bases between. The CDR3 nucleotides read TGTGCCAGCAGTCTCCCCGGGACTCTTTACAATGAGCAGTTCTTC. Protein: CASSLPGTLYNEQFF.

The V gene is TRBV28, the J gene TRBJ1-3; D is unclear. CDR1 and CDR2 from the germline V gene are MDHEN and SYDVKM. The V end lost 8 bases, the J end lost 7 bases, and 6 bases lay between the germline ends. This CDR3 has 10 amino acids. The CDR3 is CASVGNTIYF. The CDR3 DNA reads as TGTGCCAGCGTCGGGAACACCATATATTTT.

This chain uses TRBV6-6 with TRBJ2-5, with a possible D match to TRBD1 (6 bases). Trimming left V 2 bases short and J 2 bases short, with 12 bases between. Germline lookup yields CDR1 MNHNY and CDR2 SVGAGI (reference sequence). The CDR3 has 15 residues. The CDR3 loop is CASSYPAGQQETQYF. CDR3 bases: TGTGCCAGCAGTTACCCGGCCGGACAGCAAGAGACCCAGTACTTC.

V gene TRBV5-1 combines with J gene TRBJ1-5; D uncertain. This CDR3 is 15 amino acids long. Germline V gene sequence: CDR1 SGHRS, CDR2 YFSETQ. Deletions cut 2 bases from V and 6 bases from J, with 15 bases between. The CDR3 loop is CASSLGTQRGQPQHF. The CDR3 nucleotides are TGCGCCAGCAGCTTAGGTACACAAAGAGGTCAGCCCCAGCATTTT.

The rearrangement joins TRBV11-2 to TRBJ1-2; 8 positions match TRBD1. Unmatched junction bases numbered 8, after V lost 5 bases and J lost 0 bases. CDR1 SGHAT and CDR2 FQNNGV come from the germline V gene. The CDR3 loop spans 16 amino acids. DNA of the CDR3: TGTGCCAGCAGCCCCAGACAGGGGCCTCCTAACTATGGCTACACCTTC. Translation: CASSPRQGPPNYGYTF.

This chain uses TRBV12-3 or TRBV12-4 with TRBJ2-7; no firm D call. The ends were cut back, 2 bases at V and 0 bases at J, with 5 bases in the middle. The CDR3 runs 13 residues. The CDR3 DNA reads as TGTGCCAGCAGTTTACAGAACTCCTACGAGCAGTACTTC. Translating gives CASSLQNSYEQYF.

CDR3 sequence (DNA): TGTGCCAGCAGTCCGCCTGGCAGGGGGGTTGGCTACGAGCAGTACTTC. Amino acid sequence: CASSPPGRGVGYEQYF. This chain connects TRBV28 to TRBJ2-7, with D possibly being TRBD1 (7 bases). V was shortened by 5 bases and J by 3 bases, with 20 bases between the two germline ends. Germline CDR1 MDHEN, CDR2 SYDVKM. This CDR3 is 16 amino acids long.

The chain is built from TRBV10-1 and TRBJ2-2, with 7 nucleotides matching TRBD1. The germline CDR1 and CDR2 sequences are WNHNN and SYGVQD (reference sequence). The trim removed 3 bases at V and 2 bases at J, leaving 6 bases unmatched. The CDR3 contains 16 residues. The CDR3 DNA follows: TGCGCCAGCAGTGATGTCGGGACAGCAAACACCGGGGAGCTGTTTTTT. Residues: CASSDVGTANTGELFF.

This sequence joins TRBV6-4 and TRBJ2-1; 9 nucleotides match TRBD1. The CDR3 length is 15 residues. J gave up 9 bases and V 7 bases, and 13 bases lay outside the gene matches. Germline V gene data show CDR1 as MRHNA and CDR2 as SNTAGT. CDR3 protein: CASTDRGDRVSEQFF. The CDR3 DNA reads TGTGCCAGCACCGACAGGGGGGACAGGGTCTCTGAGCAGTTCTTC.

The chain couples TRBV27 to TRBJ2-5; 10 bases fit TRBD1. With V trimmed by 6 bases and J by 3 bases, 10 bases remained unmatched. Germline V gives CDR1 MNHEY, CDR2 SMNVEV (reference sequence). The CDR3 covers 16 residues. The CDR3 coding sequence is TGTGCCAGCAGCACGGACTTTGGGACAGGGGAAGAGACCCAGTACTTC. It translates to CASSTDFGTGEETQYF.

V gene TRBV18 combines with J gene TRBJ2-5; 9 bases map to TRBD1. This CDR3 is 15 amino acids long. V lost 1 base to trimming and J lost 6 bases; unmatched junction nucleotides: 6. CDR1 KGHSH and CDR2 LQKENI come from the germline V gene. CDR3: CASSPQGQGGKTQYF. The CDR3 DNA sequence: TGTGCCAGCTCACCACAGGGACAGGGTGGGAAGACCCAGTACTTC.

V is TRBV15 and J is TRBJ1-2, with D possibly matching TRBD1 (5 bases). The V gene's germline CDR1 is LNHNV and CDR2 YYDKDF (reference sequence). This CDR3 contains 14 residues. Trimming left V 1 base short and J 7 bases short, with 13 bases between. The CDR3 loop is CATSRGRQLSGYTF. CDR3 in DNA: TGTGCCACCAGCAGAGGTCGACAGCTCTCTGGCTACACCTTC.

The chain recombines TRBV10-3 with TRBJ1-6; TRBD1 aligns across 9 bases. The germline gives CDR1 ENHRY, CDR2 SYGVKD. The CDR3 is 15 residues long. V dropped 10 bases and J dropped 9; count of bases not matched to a gene: 13. The CDR3 sequence is CATTNRDRVPSPLHF. The CDR3 DNA sequence: TGTGCCACCACTAATCGGGACAGGGTCCCTTCACCCCTCCACTTT.

The chain employs TRBV7-8 and TRBJ1-1; D remains ambiguous. Germline V gene lookup returns CDR1 SGHVS and CDR2 FQNEAQ. V was pared by 7 bases and J by 1 base, with 22 bases between. The length of the CDR3 is 17 residues. The CDR3 spells CASTQNTGGRANTEAFF. In nucleotides, the CDR3 is TGTGCCAGCACCCAAAATACCGGAGGAAGGGCGAACACTGAAGCTTTCTTT. Full variable domain (outside the CDR3, taken from reference TRBV7-8 and TRBJ1-1): GAGVSQSPRYKVAKRGQDVALRCDPISGHVSLFWYQQALGQGPEFLTYFQNEAQLDKSGLPSDRFFAERPEGSVSTLKIQRTQQEDSAVYLCASTQNTGGRANTEAFFGQGTRLTVV.

The rearrangement links TRBV12-5 to TRBJ2-5; 10 bases are shared with TRBD2. The CDR3 spans 16 residues. V shed 6 bases and J 3 bases; nucleotides not matched to a gene: 10. CDR1 is LGHNT and CDR2 is FRNRAP in the germline V gene. The CDR3 is CASGLGAGGREETQYF. CDR3 bases: TGTGCTAGTGGCCTGGGAGCGGGAGGGCGAGAAGAGACCCAGTACTTC.

The gene calls are TRBV28 and TRBJ1-6; D ambiguous. The length of the CDR3 is 17 residues. CDR1 is MDHEN and CDR2 is SYDVKM in the germline V gene. V lost 2 bases to trimming and J lost 5 bases, with 16 bases between them. CDR3 DNA: TGTGCCAGCAGTTTAGCCCAGTGGAGACCCAATAATTCACCCCTCCACTTT. Protein sequence: CASSLAQWRPNNSPLHF.